These T cell receptor beta chains were read from a single sample in a study of cytomegalovirus exposure and HLA in healthy donors. Repertoires were generated with immunoSEQ multiplex PCR, while TCRdb's copy carries only in-frame clones and drops some. Of about 120,000 clones in the sample, approximately 72% were seen once. Material for sequencing was PBMCs. Receptors were obtained from a man aged 60 to 75 in good health and CMV-seropositive. Both conserved end residues are part of each CDR3. D genes are given only for firm matches. Clone size is not always given. Where it is, it says once, few, many or a class for expanded clones.

J gene | V gene | D gene | clone size | CDR3 length | CDR3 DNA | CDR3 protein
TRBJ2-1 | TRBV5-5 | . | few | 12 | TGTGCCAGCTGGGGAGTATCTGGAGAGCAGTTCTTC | CASWGVSGEQFF
TRBJ2-7 | TRBV30 | . | . | 16 | TGTGCCTGGAGTGTACAACGGGGGTTCGGGGTGCACGAGCAGTACTTC | CAWSVQRGFGVHEQYF
TRBJ1-3 | TRBV30 | TRBD1 | . | 15 | TGTGCCTGGAGTAGGGGGACAGGGACTGGAAATACCATATATTTT | CAWSRGTGTGNTIYF
TRBJ1-2 | TRBV7-2 | . | . | 17 | TGTGCCAGCAGTTTAGACTTTCTACCGACAGGCTCCTATGGCTACACCTTC | CASSLDFLPTGSYGYTF
TRBJ2-3 | TRBV5-4 | TRBD1 | few | 16 | TGTGCCAGCAGCTTACCAGGACAGGGTCGGACAGATACGCAGTATTTT | CASSLPGQGRTDTQYF
TRBJ2-3 | TRBV15 | TRBD1 | . | 16 | TGTGCCACCAGCACGGGACAGGGGGCGTCCACAGATACGCAGTATTTT | CATSTGQGASTDTQYF
TRBJ2-5 | TRBV2 | . | once | 14 | TGTGCCAGCAGTGTGGACAGTGGGGAGGAGACCCAGTACTTC | CASSVDSGEETQYF
TRBJ2-4 | TRBV19 | . | . | 14 | TGTGCCAGTAGGGAGACTCTAGCCAAAAACATTCAGTACTTC | CASRETLAKNIQYF
TRBJ1-3 | TRBV30 | TRBD1 | . | 15 | TGTGCCTGGACCGGGACAGGTTCCTCTGGAAACACCATATATTTT | CAWTGTGSSGNTIYF
TRBJ1-5 | TRBV6-1 | . | . | 14 | TGTGCCAGCAGTGATAGCCAGGGGTATCAGCCCCAGCATTTT | CASSDSQGYQPQHF
TRBJ2-7 | TRBV10-1 | TRBD2 | . | 15 | TGCGCCAGCAGCCCCTCTAGCGGAGTTTCCTACGAGCAGTACTTC | CASSPSSGVSYEQYF
TRBJ1-2 | TRBV19 | TRBD1 | . | 17 | TGTGCCAGTAGCAGTACTCAGGCTACAGGGGGCTTCTTTGGCTACACCTTC | CASSSTQATGGFFGYTF
TRBJ2-7 | TRBV5-1 | . | . | 15 | TGCGCCAGCAACCGCGGAGACAGGTTCTCCTACGAGCAGTACTTC | CASNRGDRFSYEQYF
TRBJ1-2 | TRBV7-9 | TRBD1 | once | 13 | TGTGCCAGCAGCCCGACAGGGGGTGTTGTCTACACCTTC | CASSPTGGVVYTF
TRBJ1-1 | TRBV5-5 | . | . | 14 | TGTGCCAGCGCTAGAGGGGGGGCGTACACTGAAGCTTTCTTT | CASARGGAYTEAFF
TRBJ2-1 | TRBV15 | . | . | 14 | TGTGCCACCAGCAACCCAACAGGGAACAATGAGCAGTTCTTC | CATSNPTGNNEQFF
TRBJ2-2 | TRBV11-2 | . | . | 16 | TGTGCCAGCAGCCCCGAGGCAGGGGGGTGGACCGGGGAGCTGTTTTTT | CASSPEAGGWTGELFF
TRBJ1-2 | TRBV5-5 | TRBD1 | . | 14 | TGTGCCAGCAGTCCCCCGGGACAGGGTAAAGGCTACACCTTC | CASSPPGQGKGYTF
TRBJ1-5 | TRBV5-1 | . | few | 14 | TGCGCCAGCAGCTTTTCAGGAAGCAATCAGCCCCAGCATTTT | CASSFSGSNQPQHF
TRBJ1-1 | TRBV5-1 | TRBD1 | . | 14 | TGCGCCAGCAGCCTAGACAGGGTGAACACTGAAGCTTTCTTT | CASSLDRVNTEAFF
TRBJ2-1 | TRBV27 | TRBD2 | . | 15 | TGTGCCAGCAATCCTAGCGGTAGCTCCTACAATGAGCAGTTCTTC | CASNPSGSSYNEQFF
TRBJ2-7 | TRBV6-6 | TRBD2 | few | 16 | TGTGCCAGCAGCGGGCCAGGGCAGCGGGAACTATACGAGCAGTACTTC | CASSGPGQRELYEQYF
TRBJ2-7 | TRBV6-5 | . | . | 14 | TGTGCCAGCAGCCTTCAGGCGAGCTCCTACGAGCAGTACTTC | CASSLQASSYEQYF
TRBJ2-7 | TRBV28 | . | . | 15 | TGTGCCAGCAGTCCTGCGGGCCGGACCCTCTACGAGCAGTACTTC | CASSPAGRTLYEQYF
TRBJ2-4 | TRBV4-2 | TRBD1 | . | 18 | TGTGCCAGCAGCCAAGGCCGGGACAGGGGGCTAGCCAAAAACATTCAGTACTTC | CASSQGRDRGLAKNIQYF
TRBJ1-4 | TRBV10-3 | TRBD1 | . | 15 | TGTGCCAGCGGGACAGGGGGCTTGGCTAATGAAAAACTGTTTTTT | CASGTGGLANEKLFF
TRBJ2-2 | TRBV7-8 | TRBD2 | once | 17 | TGTGCCAGCAGCCCCAGGGTAGCGGGGGGGAACACCGGGGAGCTGTTTTTT | CASSPRVAGGNTGELFF
TRBJ2-7 | TRBV4-2 | . | . | 14 | TGTGCCAGCAGCTTGAGCAACAGGCTCTACGAGCAGTACTTC | CASSLSNRLYEQYF
TRBJ1-1 | TRBV5-4 | . | once | 14 | TGTGCCAGCAGCTTGGGGAGACGGGACACTGAAGCTTTCTTT | CASSLGRRDTEAFF
TRBJ1-2 | TRBV27 | . | . | 17 | TGTGCCAGCAGTTTCCTCCCGACAGTACCCAAGGGCTATGGCTACACCTTC | CASSFLPTVPKGYGYTF
TRBJ2-7 | TRBV6-1 | TRBD1 | few | 14 | TGTGCCAGCATGCCCCGGGACAGGACATACGAGCAGTACTTC | CASMPRDRTYEQYF
TRBJ1-5 | TRBV27 | . | . | 14 | TGTGCCAGCAGTGTAGGAGACTTCAATCAGCCCCAGCATTTT | CASSVGDFNQPQHF
TRBJ1-2 | TRBV6-1 | TRBD1 | few | 15 | TGTGCCAGCACCCAACGAGGTGGGACAGGGGATGGCTACACCTTC | CASTQRGGTGDGYTF
TRBJ2-5 | TRBV6-1 | TRBD2 | few | 14 | TGTGCCAGTCGTATCCTAGCGGTACAAGAGACCCAGTACTTC | CASRILAVQETQYF
TRBJ2-7 | TRBV18 | . | . | 14 | TGTGCCAGCTCACCACCGGCAGGGCCCTACGAGCAGTACTTC | CASSPPAGPYEQYF
TRBJ1-2 | TRBV5-5 | . | . | 13 | TGTGCCAGCAGCTTACGACAGACCTATGGCTACACCTTC | CASSLRQTYGYTF
TRBJ2-3 | TRBV29-1 | TRBD1 | . | 13 | TGCAGCGTAAAGACAGGGACCACAGATACGCAGTATTTT | CSVKTGTTDTQYF
TRBJ1-2 | TRBV28 | TRBD1 | . | 15 | TGTGCCAGCAGTTCCCGGGACAGGGGGTACTATGGCTACACCTTC | CASSSRDRGYYGYTF
TRBJ2-1 | TRBV11-1 | . | . | 16 | TGTGCCAGCAGCCTCGCTTTAGCGGTTTCCTACAATGAGCAGTTCTTC | CASSLALAVSYNEQFF
TRBJ2-1 | TRBV11-2 | TRBD1 | . | 16 | TGTGCCAGCAGCTCCGAGACAGGGGAGAGCTACAATGAGCAGTTCTTC | CASSSETGESYNEQFF
TRBJ1-2 | TRBV13 | TRBD1 | few | 15 | TGTGCCAGCAGCTTAGGTGGGCAGGGGGCTTTTGGCTACACCTTC | CASSLGGQGAFGYTF
TRBJ2-1 | TRBV15 | TRBD2 | . | 16 | TGTGCCACCAGCAGAATCTTAGCGGGAGGCTCTCATGAGCAGTTCTTC | CATSRILAGGSHEQFF
TRBJ2-1 | TRBV4-2 | . | . | 17 | TGTGCCAGCAGCCCGCGTCCCATAGCGGTCTCCTACAATGAGCAGTTCTTC | CASSPRPIAVSYNEQFF
TRBJ2-2 | TRBV7-6 | . | few | 16 | TGTGCCAGCAGCTTAGTATCCAGGGGGGACACCGGGGAGCTGTTTTTT | CASSLVSRGDTGELFF
TRBJ2-7 | TRBV30 | TRBD2 | . | 14 | TGTGCCTGGAGTGTACTCGCGGGAGCACTTGAGCAGTACTTC | CAWSVLAGALEQYF
TRBJ2-5 | TRBV4-1 | . | . | 14 | TGCGCCAGCAGCCAACGTACAGGGCGAGAGACCCAGTACTTC | CASSQRTGRETQYF
TRBJ2-5 | TRBV18 | . | . | 14 | TGTGCCAGCTCACCAAAGGAGGGGACGGAGACCCAGTACTTC | CASSPKEGTETQYF
TRBJ2-7 | TRBV6-6 | . | . | 15 | TGTGCCAGCAGCAATCGACAGGATGGGTCCTACGAGCAGTACTTC | CASSNRQDGSYEQYF
TRBJ2-5 | TRBV5-4 | . | . | 14 | TGTGCCAGCAGCCCCCGGGGGTACCAAGAGACCCAGTACTTC | CASSPRGYQETQYF
TRBJ1-1 | TRBV28 | . | . | 19 | TGTGCCAGCAGTTTGGCCTACATGGGGGTTCGGGGACGGGGGACTGAAGCTTTCTTT | CASSLAYMGVRGRGTEAFF
TRBJ2-4 | TRBV12-5 | . | . | 18 | TGTGCTAGTGGTTTGATCCCCCTCAGGGGCCTTGCCAAAAACATTCAGTACTTC | CASGLIPLRGLAKNIQYF
TRBJ2-7 | TRBV29-1 | TRBD1 | . | 13 | TGCAGCGTTGTATGGGACAGGAACTACGAGCAGTACTTC | CSVVWDRNYEQYF
TRBJ2-3 | TRBV6-4 | TRBD1 | . | 15 | TGTGCCAGCAGTGACGGGACAGGGGGCCCAGATACGCAGTATTTT | CASSDGTGGPDTQYF
TRBJ2-5 | TRBV9 | TRBD1 | . | 14 | TGTGCCAGCAGCGTAGTAGGGGGCGCAGAGACCCAGTACTTC | CASSVVGGAETQYF
TRBJ1-5 | TRBV19 | . | . | 16 | TGTGCCAGTAGTATGGGGGGGGGCTTGGGCAATCAGCCCCAGCATTTT | CASSMGGGLGNQPQHF
TRBJ2-2 | TRBV6-6 | . | . | 15 | TGTGCCAGCAGTCCCCCGGTAACCAACACCGGGGAGCTGTTTTTT | CASSPPVTNTGELFF
TRBJ1-2 | TRBV27 | . | . | 15 | TGTGCCAGCAGTCCCACGAGTATTACCCTCTATGGCTACACCTTC | CASSPTSITLYGYTF
TRBJ2-1 | TRBV5-1 | TRBD1 | . | 13 | TGCGCCAGCAGCTTTGACAGGGGCAATGAGCAGTTCTTC | CASSFDRGNEQFF
TRBJ1-5 | TRBV7-2 | . | . | 16 | TGTGCCAGCAGCTTACGCCGGACAGATAGCAATCAGCCCCAGCATTTT | CASSLRRTDSNQPQHF